This TCR beta chain was identified during a study of shared clonotypes between healthy human individuals. The study, taken as a whole, reports: Clonotypes which were not shared had lower generation probabilities than clonotypes that all four donors shared.

Every one of the donors was a Caucasian adult that lived in Nashville, Tennessee. Germline trimming cut 4 bases from V and 0 bases from J; bases unmatched to any gene: 9. This CDR3 has 17 amino acids. Germline CDR1 is MDHEN and CDR2 is SYDVKM. The protocol was immunoSEQ multiplex PCR, while the TCRdb copy is restricted to in-frame clones and leaves out a portion. The table has 1,400,000 or so clones, about 98.5% seen once; the top ten hold about 0.35%. As concerns this clone: The antigen remains unidentified.

The sequenced material came from naive CD4+ T cells sorted from blood. The subset was: CD45RA+ positively selected. The chain is built from TRBV28 and TRBJ1-3; 7 bases are a match to TRBD1. This TCR came from a man aged 25 to 40 in good health. Here the CDR3 DNA reads TGTGCCAGCAGTTCCCTTACAGGGGCGGGCTCTGGAAACACCATATATTTT. Translating gives CASSSLTGAGSGNTIYF.